These T cell receptor beta chains were read from a single sample in a study of regulatory T cells in long-lasting Graves disease. One entry per CDR3 protein, called by TCRdb with MiXCR from the multiplex PCR reads. In the table there are 400,000 to 450,000 distinct CDR3 sequences, less than 25% of which are singletons. The source was peripheral blood mononuclear cells (PBMCs), collected when the disease was refractory, from a patient treated with antithyroid drugs. The receptors here all came from a female donor with Graves disease. Each CDR3 is given with its conserved first and last residue. D genes are given only for firm matches. Part of the rows lack a size; the others show once, few, many or a class for expanded clones.

CDR3 DNA	CDR3 protein	V gene	J gene	clone size	D gene
TGTGCCAGCAGCCGGGGCAGCCTGTCGGAAAAACTGTTTTTT	CASSRGSLSEKLFF	TRBV5-8	TRBJ1-4	few	NA
TGTGCCAGCCGGACGGACCTCAACGGGGAGCTGTTTTTT	CASRTDLNGELFF	TRBV7-9	TRBJ2-2	NA	NA
TGTGCCAGCAGCCAAGAAGCTTTTGGCGGGGCCTCCTACGAGCAGTACTTC	CASSQEAFGGASYEQYF	TRBV14	TRBJ2-7	NA	NA
TGTGCCAGCAGTGTGCAGGGACGCGACGAGCAGTACTTC	CASSVQGRDEQYF	TRBV2	TRBJ2-7	many	NA
TGCAGTGCTAGAGAAGAGGGCAGGATGAACACTGAAGCTTTCTTT	CSAREEGRMNTEAFF	TRBV20-1	TRBJ1-1	NA	NA
TGCGCCAGCAGCTGGAACACGGATGGCCACACCTTC	CASSWNTDGHTF	TRBV5-1	TRBJ1-2	NA	NA
TGTGCCAGCAGCTTGAAAATCAGGGGCGGCTTCTCCTACGAGCAGTACTTC	CASSLKIRGGFSYEQYF	TRBV11-3	TRBJ2-7	NA	NA
TGTGCCAGTTGGCCAAGCACAGATACGCAGTATTTT	CASWPSTDTQYF	TRBV28	TRBJ2-3	NA	NA
TGTGCCAGCAGCTTAGAGGCCGGGACTAGCGGTAATGAGCAGTTCTTC	CASSLEAGTSGNEQFF	TRBV13	TRBJ2-1	NA	TRBD2
TGTGCCAGCAGTTACTCGAGGACAGGGGGCCGTGCGGCTAATGAAAAACTGTTTTTT	CASSYSRTGGRAANEKLFF	TRBV6-5	TRBJ1-4	NA	TRBD1
TGTGCCAGCAGTTCTATTAGCGGGAGGGGTTCCGAGCAGTACTTC	CASSSISGRGSEQYF	TRBV6-2/TRBV6-3	TRBJ2-7	NA	TRBD2
TGTGCCAGCAGTTTATTCCCCCCCCCTCCCCGCGAGCAGTACTTC	CASSLFPPPPREQYF	TRBV12-3/TRBV12-4	TRBJ2-7	many	NA
TGTGCCAGTAGTCTCGCACGCCGGGGGACGGTCGAGAAGGGCTGGGAGACCCAGTACTTC	CASSLARRGTVEKGWETQYF	TRBV19	TRBJ2-5	NA	NA
TGTGCCAGCGCCCAGGGGCCCTACGAGCAGTACTTC	CASAQGPYEQYF	TRBV6-1	TRBJ2-7	many	NA
TGTGCCTGGAGTGGAGGTTCTGGGGCCAACGTCCTGACTTTC	CAWSGGSGANVLTF	TRBV30	TRBJ2-6	few	NA
TGTGCCAGCAGCGTAGGGAAGACAGGAGTAAACATTCAGTACTTC	CASSVGKTGVNIQYF	TRBV9	TRBJ2-4	few	NA
TGTGCCTGGAACCCTCAGAGCACCGGGGAGCTGTTTTTT	CAWNPQSTGELFF	TRBV30	TRBJ2-2	NA	NA
TGTGCCAGCAGCCTATCAGGGGGCCCGAACACTGAAGCTTTCTTT	CASSLSGGPNTEAFF	TRBV7-3	TRBJ1-1	NA	TRBD1
TGTGCCAGCAAGCGAGAAGGGACTTACACTGAAGCTTTCTTT	CASKREGTYTEAFF	TRBV2	TRBJ1-1	many	NA
TGTGCCAGCAGTAGGAGGTCGACGGGGAACACTGAAGCTTTCTTT	CASSRRSTGNTEAFF	TRBV6-1	TRBJ1-1	few	NA
TGTGCCAGCAGCTTAGTCCCTGGGGCCAACGTCCTGACTTTC	CASSLVPGANVLTF	TRBV11-2	TRBJ2-6	few	NA
TGTGCCAGCAGCATCACGGGCAGTAGATACGAGCAGTACTTC	CASSITGSRYEQYF	TRBV11-2	TRBJ2-7	few	NA
TGCAGTGCTACGCTCCCAGGGAATCAAGAGACCCAGTACTTC	CSATLPGNQETQYF	TRBV20-1	TRBJ2-5	many	NA
TGTGCCAGCAGCTTATTAGCAGTTTCCAATTCACCCCTCCACTTT	CASSLLAVSNSPLHF	TRBV7-2	TRBJ1-6	NA	NA
TGTGCCAGCAGTTCACCGCGACAGGGGGCGTCCCTTGGTGAGCAGTTCTTC	CASSSPRQGASLGEQFF	TRBV28	TRBJ2-1	NA	TRBD1
TGTGCCAGCAGTTGGGACAGGGTAAACACTGAAGCTCTCTTT	CASSWDRVNTEALF	TRBV6-5	TRBJ1-1	NA	TRBD1
TGTGCCAGCAGCTTGGATTTAGGGCAGGGGGCGAACTATGGCTACACCTTC	CASSLDLGQGANYGYTF	TRBV5-8	TRBJ1-2	NA	TRBD1
TGTGCCAGCAGTTTAGCCCACGGGTCTTGGGACAGGGGTGTCCAGCCCCAGCATTTT	CASSLAHGSWDRGVQPQHF	TRBV12-3/TRBV12-4	TRBJ1-5	many	TRBD1
TGTGCCAGCACCCTAAGGGGATACGAGCAGTACTTC	CASTLRGYEQYF	TRBV6-1	TRBJ2-7	few	NA
TGCAGTGTCCTCGTCGGGGGGTCCTACGAGCAGTACTTC	CSVLVGGSYEQYF	TRBV20-1	TRBJ2-7	many	TRBD2
TGCAGTGCTACGTCGGTGAGGGCAGAGAACACTGAAGCTTTCTTT	CSATSVRAENTEAFF	TRBV20-1	TRBJ1-1	many	NA
TGTGCCAGCAGCATAAGGGGAAGGCGGCGGGAGACCCAGTACTTC	CASSIRGRRRETQYF	TRBV5-6	TRBJ2-5	NA	NA
TGTGCCAGCAGTCCACTACAGGGCTCTGGGGCCAACGTCCTGACTTTC	CASSPLQGSGANVLTF	TRBV28	TRBJ2-6	once	NA
TGTGCCAGCAGCTTAAACGGGGGGCCTGAGGTTGAAGCTTTCTTT	CASSLNGGPEVEAFF	TRBV7-3	TRBJ1-1	NA	NA
TGCGCCAGCAGCTTGGGGGGCCAATACGAGCAGTACTTC	CASSLGGQYEQYF	TRBV5-1	TRBJ2-7	NA	NA
TGTGCCAGCAGTCTCCGGGACAGGGGGCAGAGGGATGGCTACACCTTC	CASSLRDRGQRDGYTF	TRBV27	TRBJ1-2	few	TRBD1
TGTGCCACCTTGGGCTGGAATGAAAAACTGTTTTTT	CATLGWNEKLFF	TRBV7-9	TRBJ1-4	many	NA
TGTGCCATCAGTGAGTCGAACCAGGGCCAATACGAGCAGTACTTC	CAISESNQGQYEQYF	TRBV10-3	TRBJ2-7	NA	NA
TGTGCCAGCAGTTACTCCGGCCCACAAGAACAGCGAAGAAGGGAGGAGACCCAGTACTTC	CASSYSGPQEQRRREETQYF	TRBV6-2/TRBV6-3	TRBJ2-5	few	NA
TGTGCCAGCAGTGAGCGCGAGCGGGACTCCTACGAGCAGTACTTC	CASSERERDSYEQYF	TRBV25-1	TRBJ2-7	NA	TRBD2
TGTGCCAGCAACCACAGAAGCTCTGGGGCCAACGTCCTGACTTTC	CASNHRSSGANVLTF	TRBV11-2	TRBJ2-6	few	NA
TGTGCCAGCAGTTACGCCGGGACAGGGGGCGGCTATGGCTACACCTTC	CASSYAGTGGGYGYTF	TRBV28	TRBJ1-2	many	TRBD1
TGTGCCAGCAGCGCGACGTTGAACACTGAAGCTTTCTTT	CASSATLNTEAFF	TRBV7-3	TRBJ1-1	NA	NA
TGTGCCAGCAGCCCACATGTTGGGACAGGGAGTGGCTACACCTTC	CASSPHVGTGSGYTF	TRBV7-3	TRBJ1-2	many	TRBD1
TGTGCCAGCAACCCGGGCCTAGGCGAGCAGTACTTC	CASNPGLGEQYF	TRBV7-9	TRBJ2-7	NA	NA
TGTGCCAGCAGTACCGGGACCGCCCCCCACGAGCAGTACTTC	CASSTGTAPHEQYF	TRBV12-3/TRBV12-4	TRBJ2-7	NA	NA
TGCAGCGTTAAAGTCGGGTGGACCATGAAGAGATACGAGCAGTACTTC	CSVKVGWTMKRYEQYF	TRBV29-1	TRBJ2-7	few	NA
TGTGCCAGCAGTTTGTCCGGGACAGTTGCCCTCACCTTC	CASSLSGTVALTF	TRBV27	TRBJ1-2	NA	TRBD1